Presented here are 19 T cell receptor beta chains from one specimen sequenced in a study of cytomegalovirus exposure and HLA in healthy donors. PCR involved 60 Vbeta and 13 Jbeta primers. The method was immunoSEQ multiplex PCR; TCRdb's version includes in-frame clones alone and lacks a portion of them. The sample has roughly 140,000 clones, roughly 75% seen once. The sample comprised PBMCs. The source is a man aged 18 to 35 in good health and CMV-seronegative.

The rearrangement uses TRBV7-2 and TRBJ2-1; 8 nucleotides align to TRBD2. The CDR3 is 17 amino acids. In germline, CDR1 is SGHTA, CDR2 FQGNSA. Trimming at V came to 5 bases and at J to 2 bases, leaving 11 bases not matched to a gene. In DNA, the CDR3 is TGTGCCAGCAGCCCAAGCGGGGGAGGGGACCCCTACAATGAGCAGTTCTTC. Encoded protein: CASSPSGGGDPYNEQFF.

This clone came up a few times. This chain uses TRBV27 with TRBJ1-5, with D possibly being TRBD1 (6 bases). The CDR3 runs 17 residues. In germline, CDR1 is MNHEY, CDR2 SMNVEV (reference sequence). The germline V and J ends were trimmed by 8 bases and 2 bases, with 22 bases remaining between them. DNA of the CDR3: TGTGCCAGCGGCCCTCTTGCGGGGGGCCTGCGCAATCAGCCCCAGCATTTT. Its translation is CASGPLAGGLRNQPQHF.

The chain combines TRBV11-2 with TRBJ2-5, with 11 positions matching TRBD1. The CDR3 extends over 17 amino acids. Looked up from germline, CDR1 is SGHAT and CDR2 is FQNNGV. The J segment lost 2 bases and the V segment lost 6 bases, leaving 11 bases of the junction unmatched. The CDR3 sequence: CASSGTGGRGAQETQYF. The CDR3 nucleotides read TGTGCCAGCAGTGGGACAGGGGGAAGGGGGGCTCAAGAGACCCAGTACTTC.

This sequence joins TRBV5-8 and TRBJ2-5; possibly TRBD1 for D (6 bases). TRBJ2-7 explains the end of the DNA better; the J call may be wrong. Germline V gene lookup returns CDR1 SGHTS and CDR2 YDEGEE. The CDR3 covers 14 residues. The CDR3 loop is CASSAGGRGYEQYF. The CDR3 DNA follows: TGTGCCAGCAGCGCAGGTGGCAGGGGTTACGAGCAGTACTTC.

This chain joins TRBV7-2 and TRBJ2-3; TRBD1 agrees at 7 bases. Germline V lookup: CDR1 SGHTA, CDR2 FQGNSA. The CDR3 contains 11 residues. Germline trimming cut 5 bases from V and 15 bases from J; bases unmatched to any gene: 8. CDR3 DNA sequence: TGTGCCAGCAGCCTCCGACAGGGAATCTATTTT. It is translated as CASSLRQGIYF.

This rearrangement joins TRBV15 to TRBJ2-1, with 9 positions matching TRBD2. V lost 5 bases, J lost 8 bases, and 7 bases stayed unmatched. The CDR3 length is 14 residues. Germline V gives CDR1 LNHNV, CDR2 YYDKDF (reference sequence). The CDR3 nucleotides are TGTGCCACCAGCTGGGCGGGGGGGTTGGATGAGCAGTTCTTC. This codes for CATSWAGGLDEQFF.

The chain recombines TRBV19 with TRBJ1-2; tentative D call: TRBD1 (6 bases). V lost 9 bases, J lost 3 bases, and 20 bases lay in between. Germline values: CDR1 LNHDA, CDR2 SQIVND (reference sequence). This CDR3 spans 15 amino acids. Here the CDR3 DNA reads TGTGCCAGCCGGGACACAGACCCACGGGACTATGGCTACACCTTC. This codes for CASRDTDPRDYGYTF.

The J gene is TRBJ1-1, the V gene TRBV5-1, with a weak D call TRBD1 (5 bases). Germline V gives CDR1 SGHRS, CDR2 YFSETQ. The CDR3 sequence is 16 residues long. Trimming took 0 bases from V and 5 from J, leaving 17 bases between them. CDR3 DNA: TGCGCCAGCAGCTTGGGCGGGGACTATACGAAGACTGAAGCTTTCTTT. Translated: CASSLGGDYTKTEAFF.

The chain is built from TRBV6-1 and TRBJ1-5; 9 bases line up with TRBD1. Per germline, CDR1 MNHNS and CDR2 SASEGT. The V gene end was trimmed by 3 bases and the J gene end by 7 bases; junction bases not matched to a gene: 13. CDR3 length equals 17 residues. The CDR3 reads CASSDPGGQGTGQPQHF. DNA of the CDR3: TGTGCCAGCAGTGACCCAGGGGGACAGGGTACGGGACAGCCCCAGCATTTT.

The chain joins TRBV28 to TRBJ1-1, with D possibly matching TRBD1 (5 bases). From germline, CDR1 is MDHEN and CDR2 SYDVKM. Trimming removed 5 bases from V and 0 bases from J, with 13 bases in between. This CDR3 spans 15 amino acids. The CDR3 region is CASSPRTILNTEAFF. Written as DNA, the CDR3 is TGTGCCAGCAGTCCGCGGACAATCCTGAACACTGAAGCTTTCTTT.

The rearrangement links TRBV4-3 to TRBJ2-7; TRBD2 agrees at 7 bases. After removal of 2 bases from V and 3 bases from J, the junction contained 7 bases not matched to a gene. CDR1 is LGHNA, CDR2 YSLEER, per germline. The CDR3 is 15 amino acids. DNA of the CDR3: TGCGCCAGCAGCCAAATTGCGGGAGTGAGCTACGAGCAGTACTTC. Residues: CASSQIAGVSYEQYF.

This sequence joins TRBV5-1 and TRBJ2-1, with TRBD2 identical over 7 bases. V was clipped by 2 bases and J by 7 bases; unmatched bases: 12. CDR3 length: 16 amino acids. Germline assignment: CDR1 SGHRS and CDR2 YFSETQ. The CDR3 DNA follows: TGCGCCAGCAGCTTACTGGCGGGAGAAGTGGGAAATGAGCAGTTCTTC. Translating gives CASSLLAGEVGNEQFF. Full variable domain (missing parts from reference TRBV5-1 and TRBJ2-1): KAGVTQTPRYLIKTRGQQVTLSCSPISGHRSVSWYQQTPGQGLQFLFEYFSETQRNKGNFPGRFSGRQFSNSRSEMNVSTLELGDSALYLCASSLLAGEVGNEQFFGPGTRLTVL.

The rearrangement uses TRBV27 and TRBJ2-3; 11 nucleotides agree with TRBD2. This CDR3 is built from 16 residues. Germline assignment: CDR1 MNHEY and CDR2 SMNVEV (reference sequence). Trimming took 6 bases from V and 2 from J; bases not matched to a gene: 7. The CDR3 DNA reads TGTGCCAGCAGCGGACTAGCGGGCCTTATCACAGATACGCAGTATTTT. This codes for CASSGLAGLITDTQYF.

V gene TRBV9 combines with J gene TRBJ1-1; TRBD1 agrees at 7 bases. With V trimmed by 3 bases and J by 3 bases, 2 bases remained unmatched. The CDR3 extends over 13 amino acids. CDR1 is SGDLS, CDR2 YYNGEE, per germline. The CDR3 DNA reads TGTGCCAGCAGCGATGGACAGGACACTGAAGCTTTCTTT. This encodes CASSDGQDTEAFF.

The chain combines TRBV7-9 with TRBJ2-5; the match to TRBD2 covers 8 bases. TRBJ2-7 matches the DNA end more closely, so the J call is doubtful. The CDR3 spans 15 residues. The germline CDR1 and CDR2 sequences are SEHNR and FQNEAQ (reference sequence). In DNA, the CDR3 is TGTGCCAGCAGCCCGGTGAGCGGGAGCTCCTACGAGCAGTACTTC. Its translation is CASSPVSGSSYEQYF.

This chain uses TRBV29-1 with TRBJ1-1; D is unresolved. V was shortened by 6 bases and J by 0 bases, with 8 bases between the two germline ends. Germline CDR1 SQVTM, CDR2 ANQGSEA. The CDR3 is made up of 12 amino acids. The CDR3, as DNA: TGCAGCGTCGGGTCGGTGAACACTGAAGCTTTCTTT. This translates into CSVGSVNTEAFF.

For this clone: At the DNA level, this CDR3 is encoded by other sequences in the same sample as well. The rearrangement links TRBV18 to TRBJ1-2; a weak D match, TRBD1 (6 bases). Germline V lookup: CDR1 KGHSH, CDR2 LQKENI. Trimming cost V 2 bases and J 3 bases, with 13 bases left between them. This CDR3 is 15 amino acids long. CDR3 in DNA: TGTGCCAGCTCACCAGGCCAGGGGAGAGACTATGGCTACACCTTC. Encoded protein: CASSPGQGRDYGYTF.

The rearrangement uses TRBV4-1 and TRBJ2-7; 7 bases are shared with TRBD2. Germline V gene data show CDR1 as MGHRA and CDR2 as YSYEKL. Trimming at V came to 2 bases and at J to 6 bases, leaving 7 bases not matched to a gene. The CDR3 has 14 amino acids. The DNA of the CDR3 is TGCGCCAGCAGCCAACTAGGCGGGAGTCGCGAGCAGTACTTC. Its translation: CASSQLGGSREQYF.

The chain recombines TRBV27 with TRBJ2-7, with 7 nucleotides matching TRBD2. Germline V CDR1 and CDR2: MNHEY, SMNVEV (reference sequence). The CDR3 runs to 15 residues. Losses at the gene ends were 6 bases for V and 3 bases for J; bases not matched to a gene: 11. The CDR3 coding sequence is TGTGCCAGCAGCCTAACCCCGGGACTACACTACGAGCAGTACTTC. Encoded protein: CASSLTPGLHYEQYF.